The text below deals with one TCR beta chain. Its antigen is undetermined. Data came from immunoSEQ multiplex PCR; TCRdb stores just in-frame clones and leaves some out. Altogether around 150,000 clones are present, around 90% being singletons, with the ten largest covering approximately 5.4%. The data derive from a study of T cell responses to AZD1222 COVID-19 vaccine. Study outcomes and limitations: The donors showed a predominance of white British ancestry and of females, with possible underestimation of clonal diversity.

The germline CDR1 and CDR2 sequences are MNHEY and SMNVEV (reference sequence). With 2 bases removed from V and 4 bases from J, the gap between germline ends came to 12 bases. The CDR3 has 15 residues. The receptor comes from an adult in good health. The sequencing here drew on peripheral blood, taken on day 0 of AZD1222 vaccination. V and J are TRBV27 and TRBJ2-1; a weak D match, TRBD2 (6 bases). Here the CDR3 reads CASSLHPGVYNEQFF. Here the CDR3 DNA reads TGTGCCAGCAGTTTACACCCGGGGGTATACAATGAGCAGTTCTTC.